This is a list of T cell receptor beta chains from one sample in a study of T cells in Graves' hyperthyroidism and ophthalmopathy. TCRdb recomputed calls from the multiplex PCR reads with MiXCR, one row per CDR3 protein. The sample has hundreds of thousands of distinct CDR3 sequences; approximately 18% are singletons. Sequenced material: blood. All receptors derive from a woman between 45 and 65 years old with Graves' hyperthyroidism that later progressed to Graves' ophthalmopathy. CDR3s leave out the opening cysteine and the closing phenylalanine or tryptophan. A D gene is named only where the DNA matches it firmly.

cdr3_length: 12
v_call: TRBV20-1
d_call: NA
cdr3_aa: SARDGTILRGYT

cdr3_length: 15
v_call: TRBV9
d_call: TRBD1
cdr3_aa: ASSGPTGGASTGELF

cdr3_length: 13
v_call: TRBV2
d_call: TRBD1
cdr3_aa: ASSAGQASGNTIY

cdr3_length: 12
v_call: TRBV6-1
d_call: NA
cdr3_aa: ASTMGGRSWGYT

cdr3_length: 13
v_call: TRBV4-1
d_call: TRBD2
cdr3_aa: ASSQPLSGDYEQY

cdr3_length: 13
v_call: TRBV6-1
d_call: TRBD2
cdr3_aa: ASSEGKAGFQEQY

cdr3_length: 13
v_call: TRBV30
d_call: NA
cdr3_aa: AWKVLTREPGELF

cdr3_length: 11
v_call: TRBV19
d_call: TRBD1
cdr3_aa: ASSFRQGLEAF

cdr3_length: 10
v_call: TRBV18
d_call: NA
cdr3_aa: ASSPAGKGYT

cdr3_length: 12
v_call: TRBV19
d_call: NA
cdr3_aa: ASSKFGSTDTQY

cdr3_length: 12
v_call: TRBV7-8
d_call: TRBD1
cdr3_aa: ASSLPGQGYEQY

cdr3_length: 10
v_call: TRBV9
d_call: NA
cdr3_aa: ASSVNNHEQF

cdr3_length: 13
v_call: TRBV6-1
d_call: NA
cdr3_aa: ASSPRGGTGTEAF

cdr3_length: 13
v_call: TRBV7-8
d_call: NA
cdr3_aa: ASSLGGGAQETQY

cdr3_length: 14
v_call: TRBV6-1
d_call: TRBD2
cdr3_aa: ASSPPGLGANNEQF

cdr3_length: 16
v_call: TRBV27
d_call: TRBD2
cdr3_aa: ASSFFPSGGASSGELF

cdr3_length: 10
v_call: TRBV6-1
d_call: NA
cdr3_aa: ASGKGPQRPF

cdr3_length: 12
v_call: TRBV5-4
d_call: NA
cdr3_aa: ASSLAPADTEAF

cdr3_length: 13
v_call: TRBV2
d_call: NA
cdr3_aa: ASSPREPIFYGCT

cdr3_length: 16
v_call: TRBV7-2
d_call: TRBD1
cdr3_aa: ASSLVGGQADSGNTIY

cdr3_length: 12
v_call: TRBV3-1
d_call: TRBD1
cdr3_aa: ASSWTGGTGELF

cdr3_length: 13
v_call: TRBV6-2/TRBV6-3
d_call: TRBD2
cdr3_aa: ASHRTSGGTDTQY

cdr3_length: 14
v_call: TRBV7-2
d_call: TRBD2
cdr3_aa: ASSLVQRGGFYEQY

cdr3_length: 12
v_call: TRBV30
d_call: TRBD1
cdr3_aa: AWTWTGGIGGYT

cdr3_length: 11
v_call: TRBV5-1
d_call: NA
cdr3_aa: ASRWEVDSPLH

cdr3_length: 13
v_call: TRBV6-1
d_call: NA
cdr3_aa: ASSEEKASAYGYT

cdr3_length: 13
v_call: TRBV2
d_call: NA
cdr3_aa: ASRVDSIANYGYT

cdr3_length: 13
v_call: TRBV6-1
d_call: TRBD1
cdr3_aa: ASSSTGGFNQPQH

cdr3_length: 13
v_call: TRBV6-1
d_call: TRBD1
cdr3_aa: AIKGLTGGTGELF

cdr3_length: 12
v_call: TRBV10-3
d_call: NA
cdr3_aa: AISESAGWQPQH

cdr3_length: 14
v_call: TRBV19
d_call: TRBD2
cdr3_aa: ASSIVLAYPTDTQY

cdr3_length: 12
v_call: TRBV6-1
d_call: NA
cdr3_aa: ASSWSQGSYEQY

cdr3_length: 13
v_call: TRBV12-3/TRBV12-4
d_call: TRBD1
cdr3_aa: ASSSAGTGVAEAF

cdr3_length: 12
v_call: TRBV5-1
d_call: TRBD1
cdr3_aa: ASSAQPGGSEAF

cdr3_length: 13
v_call: TRBV24-1
d_call: NA
cdr3_aa: ATSDRTVGEEKLF

cdr3_length: 16
v_call: TRBV7-9
d_call: TRBD1
cdr3_aa: ASTTPQTGSSTQETQY

cdr3_length: 13
v_call: TRBV10-3
d_call: TRBD1
cdr3_aa: AISESLTGDQPQH

cdr3_length: 15
v_call: TRBV3-1
d_call: TRBD2
cdr3_aa: AGSQDRLAGGPGELF

cdr3_length: 16
v_call: TRBV20-1
d_call: TRBD2
cdr3_aa: SARARPSGGSSYNEQF

cdr3_length: 10
v_call: TRBV6-5
d_call: NA
cdr3_aa: ASSYSKGKLF

cdr3_length: 14
v_call: TRBV24-1
d_call: NA
cdr3_aa: ATSDFGGPNTGELF

cdr3_length: 11
v_call: TRBV30
d_call: NA
cdr3_aa: AWSTGTNYGYT

cdr3_length: 14
v_call: TRBV4-2
d_call: NA
cdr3_aa: ASSQPGLGGAYEQY

cdr3_length: 13
v_call: TRBV6-1
d_call: NA
cdr3_aa: ASSEIGGSGNTIY

cdr3_length: 9
v_call: TRBV12-3/TRBV12-4
d_call: NA
cdr3_aa: ASSSNSGYT

cdr3_length: 15
v_call: TRBV30
d_call: NA
cdr3_aa: AWSRTQGGVSPDTQY

cdr3_length: 13
v_call: TRBV6-1
d_call: NA
cdr3_aa: ASSEAGLTYNEQF

cdr3_length: 13
v_call: TRBV5-4
d_call: TRBD1
cdr3_aa: ASSLGTGEGSPLH

cdr3_length: 12
v_call: TRBV5-1
d_call: TRBD1
cdr3_aa: ASSVGQGHTEAF

cdr3_length: 13
v_call: TRBV11-2
d_call: TRBD1
cdr3_aa: ASSQGAKGTDTQY